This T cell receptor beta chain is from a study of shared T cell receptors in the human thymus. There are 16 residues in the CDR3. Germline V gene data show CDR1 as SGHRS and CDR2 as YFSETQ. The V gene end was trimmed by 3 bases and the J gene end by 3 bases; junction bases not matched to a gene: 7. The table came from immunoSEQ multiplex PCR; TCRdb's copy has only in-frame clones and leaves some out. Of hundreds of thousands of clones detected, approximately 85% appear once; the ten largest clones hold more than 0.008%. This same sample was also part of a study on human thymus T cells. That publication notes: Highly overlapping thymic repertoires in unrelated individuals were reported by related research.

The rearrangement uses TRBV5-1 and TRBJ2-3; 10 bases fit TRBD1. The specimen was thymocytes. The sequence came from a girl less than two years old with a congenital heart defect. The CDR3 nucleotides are TGCGCCAGCAGCTCCCCGGGACAGGGGATTACAGATACGCAGTATTTT. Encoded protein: CASSSPGQGITDTQYF.